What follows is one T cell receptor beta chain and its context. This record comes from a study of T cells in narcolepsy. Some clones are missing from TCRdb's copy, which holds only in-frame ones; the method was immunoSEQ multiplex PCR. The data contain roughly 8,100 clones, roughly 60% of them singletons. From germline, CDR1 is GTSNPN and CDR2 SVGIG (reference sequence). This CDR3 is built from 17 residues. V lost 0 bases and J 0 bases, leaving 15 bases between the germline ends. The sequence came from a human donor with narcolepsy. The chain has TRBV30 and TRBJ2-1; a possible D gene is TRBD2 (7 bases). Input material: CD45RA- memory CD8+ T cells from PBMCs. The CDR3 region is CAWSVSRGASSYNEQFF. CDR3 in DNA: TGTGCCTGGAGTGTAAGTCGGGGGGCCAGCTCCTACAATGAGCAGTTCTTC.